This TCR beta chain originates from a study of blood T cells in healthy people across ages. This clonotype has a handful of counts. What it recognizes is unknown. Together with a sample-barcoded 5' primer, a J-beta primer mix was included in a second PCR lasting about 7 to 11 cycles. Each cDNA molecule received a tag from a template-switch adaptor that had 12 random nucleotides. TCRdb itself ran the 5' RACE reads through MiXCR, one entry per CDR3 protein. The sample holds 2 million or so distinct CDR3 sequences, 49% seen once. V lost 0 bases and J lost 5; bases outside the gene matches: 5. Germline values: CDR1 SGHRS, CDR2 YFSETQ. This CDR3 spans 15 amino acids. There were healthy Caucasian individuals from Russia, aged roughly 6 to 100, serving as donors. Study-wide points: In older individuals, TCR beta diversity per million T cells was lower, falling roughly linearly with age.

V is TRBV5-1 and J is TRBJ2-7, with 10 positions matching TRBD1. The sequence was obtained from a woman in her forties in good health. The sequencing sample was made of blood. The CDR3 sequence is CASSLDGTGVDEQYF. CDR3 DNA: TGCGCCAGCAGCTTGGACGGGACAGGGGTCGACGAGCAGTACTTC.